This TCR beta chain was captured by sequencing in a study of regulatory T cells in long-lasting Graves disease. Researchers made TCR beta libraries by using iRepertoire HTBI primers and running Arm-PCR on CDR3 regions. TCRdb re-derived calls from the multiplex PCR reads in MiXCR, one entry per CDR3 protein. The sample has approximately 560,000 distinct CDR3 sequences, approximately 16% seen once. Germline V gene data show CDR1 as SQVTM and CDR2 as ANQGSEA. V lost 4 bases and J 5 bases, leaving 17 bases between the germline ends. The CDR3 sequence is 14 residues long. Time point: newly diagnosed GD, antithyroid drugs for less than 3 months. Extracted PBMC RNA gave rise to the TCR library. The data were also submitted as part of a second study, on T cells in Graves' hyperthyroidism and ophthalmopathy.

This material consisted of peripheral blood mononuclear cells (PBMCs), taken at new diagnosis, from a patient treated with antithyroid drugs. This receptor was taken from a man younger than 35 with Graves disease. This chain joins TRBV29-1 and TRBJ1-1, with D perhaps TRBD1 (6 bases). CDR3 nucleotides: TGCAGCGTTGTTGGGCATGAGGGGGTGACTGAAGCTTTCTTT. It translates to CSVVGHEGVTEAFF. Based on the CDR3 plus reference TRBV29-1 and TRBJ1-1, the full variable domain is SAVISQKPSRDICQRGTSLTIQCQVDSQVTMMFWYRQQPGQSLTLIATANQGSEATYESGFVIDKFPISRPNLTFSTLTVSNMSPEDSSIYLCSVVGHEGVTEAFFGQGTRLTVV.